The rows below give T cell receptor beta chains drawn from one sample of a study of blood T cell repertoires in COVID-19. The data were produced by immunoSEQ multiplex PCR, yet TCRdb's version contains in-frame clones alone and is incomplete. The sample includes under 200,000 clones, approximately 86% seen only once; the top ten take 2% to 3%. The specimen sequenced was peripheral blood. These TCRs come from a woman of 80 years or more with COVID-19, enrolled during active disease. Both conserved end residues are part of each CDR3. Fields, in order: J gene, D gene, clone size, V gene, CDR3 protein, CDR3 DNA. A D gene is named only where the DNA matches it firmly. Clone size is shown for a subset of rows, as once, few, many or a class of expanded clone.

>TRBJ1-1|.|.|TRBV7-2
CASSDVGGMNTEAFF
TGTGCCAGCTCCGATGTAGGGGGAATGAACACTGAAGCTTTCTTT
>TRBJ1-6|.|few|TRBV28
CASSLGHPNSPLHF
TGTGCCAGCAGTTTAGGACATCCTAATTCACCCCTCCACTTT
>TRBJ2-1|.|.|TRBV9
CASSASDNEQFF
TGTGCCAGCAGCGCTAGCGACAATGAGCAGTTCTTC
>TRBJ2-2|TRBD1|once|TRBV7-8
CASSLGTGGFLTGELFF
TGTGCCAGCAGCTTAGGGACAGGGGGGTTTTTAACCGGGGAGCTGTTTTTT
>TRBJ2-2|TRBD2|.|TRBV27
CASSWSGTTNTGELFF
TGTGCCAGCAGTTGGTCCGGGACTACGAACACCGGGGAGCTGTTTTTT
>TRBJ1-1|.|.|TRBV5-1
CASSIRTAPIGENTEAFF
TGCGCCAGCAGCATCAGGACCGCTCCGATAGGGGAGAACACTGAAGCTTTCTTT
>TRBJ2-7|TRBD1|.|TRBV9
CASSSSGQGRPSYEQYF
TGTGCCAGCAGCTCCTCCGGACAGGGGCGACCATCCTACGAGCAGTACTTC
>TRBJ1-6|.|.|TRBV6-4
CASSDREGSPLHF
TGTGCCAGCAGTGACAGGGAGGGTTCACCCCTCCACTTT
>TRBJ1-3|.|.|TRBV28
CATVYRANSGNTIYF
TGTGCCACCGTTTACAGAGCCAACTCTGGAAACACCATATATTTT
>TRBJ1-4|.|.|TRBV24-1
CATSEFRGGNEKLFF
TGTGCCACCAGTGAGTTCAGGGGTGGTAATGAAAAACTGTTTTTT
>TRBJ2-5|TRBD1|.|TRBV7-6
CASSLTGQGAQETQYF
TGTGCCAGCAGCTTAACCGGACAGGGGGCTCAAGAGACCCAGTACTTC
>TRBJ2-5|.|.|TRBV18
CASSPTFSGETQYF
TGTGCCAGCTCACCCACTTTTTCCGGGGAGACCCAGTACTTC
>TRBJ2-3|TRBD2|.|TRBV5-1
CASSLGLAGGTDTQYF
TGCGCCAGCAGCTTGGGACTAGCGGGTGGGACAGATACGCAGTATTTT
>TRBJ1-1|.|.|TRBV12-3/TRBV12-4
CASSSGLNTEAFF
TGTGCCAGCAGTTCGGGGTTGAACACTGAAGCTTTCTTT
>TRBJ2-2|TRBD1|.|TRBV4-3
CASSQKRPGQGSMGTGELFF
TGCGCCAGCAGCCAAAAACGGCCGGGACAGGGGTCTATGGGGACCGGGGAGCTGTTTTTT